A selection of T cell receptor beta chains follows, all from one sample in a study of blood T cell repertoires in COVID-19. TCRdb's table, derived via immunoSEQ multiplex PCR, lists solely in-frame clones and lacks some. Here the sample spans some 190,000 clones, over 75% being singletons. Sample: peripheral blood. Receptor source: a human donor with active or convalescent COVID-19. The donor label of this sample is uncertain. Both conserved end residues are part of each CDR3. A D gene is named only where the DNA matches it firmly. Clone size, where shown, is once, few, many, or a class for clones that have expanded.

abundance: NA; j_gene: TRBJ2-1; d_gene: NA; v_gene: TRBV6-5; CDR3aa: CASRNLARGEQFF; CDR3nt: TGTGCCAGTAGAAACCTCGCGCGAGGTGAGCAGTTCTTC
abundance: NA; j_gene: TRBJ1-3; d_gene: NA; v_gene: TRBV6-1; CDR3aa: CASSEQERNTIYF; CDR3nt: TGTGCCAGCAGTGAACAGGAACGGAACACCATATATTTT
abundance: once; j_gene: TRBJ2-1; d_gene: TRBD2; v_gene: TRBV24-1; CDR3aa: CATSDPVGVRGGNEQFF; CDR3nt: TGTGCCACCAGTGATCCCGTAGGGGTGCGGGGGGGGAATGAGCAGTTCTTC
abundance: NA; j_gene: TRBJ2-2; d_gene: TRBD2; v_gene: TRBV7-3; CDR3aa: CASRESGGTGELFF; CDR3nt: TGTGCCAGCAGGGAGTCGGGAGGCACCGGGGAGCTGTTTTTT
abundance: NA; j_gene: TRBJ2-1; d_gene: TRBD2; v_gene: TRBV7-6; CDR3aa: CASSLVGGSGDEQFF; CDR3nt: TGTGCCAGCAGCTTAGTGGGGGGTAGCGGGGATGAGCAGTTCTTC
abundance: NA; j_gene: TRBJ1-1; d_gene: TRBD1; v_gene: TRBV4-1; CDR3aa: CASSQGHGQVPLAFF; CDR3nt: TGCGCCAGCAGCCAAGGTCACGGACAGGTTCCTCTAGCTTTCTTT
abundance: NA; j_gene: TRBJ2-1; d_gene: TRBD2; v_gene: TRBV23-1; CDR3aa: CASSRKPRLAGRVSSPHEQFF; CDR3nt: TGCGCCAGCAGTCGCAAACCCAGACTAGCGGGCCGTGTGTCGAGCCCCCATGAGCAGTTCTTC
abundance: NA; j_gene: TRBJ1-1; d_gene: TRBD1; v_gene: TRBV6-5; CDR3aa: CASSYSRDRGVPEAFF; CDR3nt: TGTGCCAGCAGTTACTCAAGGGACAGGGGGGTTCCTGAAGCTTTCTTT
abundance: once; j_gene: TRBJ1-2; d_gene: NA; v_gene: TRBV15; CDR3aa: CATSRVQGSGYTF; CDR3nt: TGTGCCACCAGCAGAGTACAGGGATCTGGCTACACCTTC
abundance: NA; j_gene: TRBJ2-1; d_gene: NA; v_gene: TRBV7-3; CDR3aa: CASSLTATSYNEQFF; CDR3nt: TGTGCCAGCAGCTTAACAGCGACTTCCTACAATGAGCAGTTCTTC
abundance: NA; j_gene: TRBJ2-2; d_gene: NA; v_gene: TRBV18; CDR3aa: CASSLGTLTGELFF; CDR3nt: TGTGCCAGCTCACTCGGGACACTTACCGGGGAGCTGTTTTTT
abundance: NA; j_gene: TRBJ1-4; d_gene: NA; v_gene: TRBV19; CDR3aa: CASSLGGTNEKLFF; CDR3nt: TGTGCCAGTAGTCTCGGGGGAACTAATGAAAAACTGTTTTTT
abundance: once; j_gene: TRBJ2-7; d_gene: NA; v_gene: TRBV18; CDR3aa: CASSPPGQGTYEQYF; CDR3nt: TGTGCCAGCTCACCACCGGGGCAGGGGACCTACGAGCAGTACTTC
abundance: NA; j_gene: TRBJ2-1; d_gene: TRBD2; v_gene: TRBV6-1; CDR3aa: CASSESELAGGYNEQFF; CDR3nt: TGTGCCAGCAGTGAGTCAGAGTTAGCGGGAGGATACAATGAGCAGTTCTTC
abundance: NA; j_gene: TRBJ2-5; d_gene: TRBD1; v_gene: TRBV3-1/TRBV3-2; CDR3aa: CASSPTGGRTQYF; CDR3nt: TGTGCCAGCAGCCCGACAGGGGGCCGAACCCAGTACTTC
abundance: NA; j_gene: TRBJ1-1; d_gene: NA; v_gene: TRBV7-9; CDR3aa: CASSLQSGEAFF; CDR3nt: TGTGCCAGCAGCCTCCAATCGGGTGAAGCTTTCTTT
abundance: NA; j_gene: TRBJ2-5; d_gene: NA; v_gene: TRBV2; CDR3aa: CASSEGGRETQYF; CDR3nt: TGTGCCAGCAGCGAGGGGGGGAGAGAGACCCAGTACTTC
abundance: NA; j_gene: TRBJ1-5; d_gene: TRBD1; v_gene: TRBV6-2/TRBV6-3; CDR3aa: CASSAGTGPYSNQPQHF; CDR3nt: TGTGCCAGCAGTGCCGGGACAGGGCCATATAGCAATCAGCCCCAGCATTTT
abundance: NA; j_gene: TRBJ2-3; d_gene: TRBD2; v_gene: TRBV7-9; CDR3aa: CASIPGLAGGDTQYF; CDR3nt: TGTGCCAGCATCCCCGGACTAGCGGGGGGAGATACGCAGTATTTT
abundance: NA; j_gene: TRBJ2-7; d_gene: NA; v_gene: TRBV29-1; CDR3aa: CSVEGLQQPYEQYF; CDR3nt: TGCAGCGTTGAGGGACTCCAGCAACCCTACGAGCAGTACTTC
abundance: NA; j_gene: TRBJ2-7; d_gene: TRBD1; v_gene: TRBV6-5; CDR3aa: CASRWTGGGEQYF; CDR3nt: TGTGCCAGCAGGTGGACAGGGGGCGGCGAGCAGTACTTC
abundance: NA; j_gene: TRBJ2-1; d_gene: NA; v_gene: TRBV12-1; CDR3aa: CASSFETGEYNEQFF; CDR3nt: TGTGCCAGCAGCTTTGAAACAGGGGAGTACAATGAGCAGTTCTTC
abundance: medium-sized; j_gene: TRBJ1-5; d_gene: NA; v_gene: TRBV28; CDR3aa: CASSLDSYNQPQHF; CDR3nt: TGTGCCAGCAGTTTAGACAGTTATAATCAGCCCCAGCATTTT
abundance: NA; j_gene: TRBJ2-7; d_gene: NA; v_gene: TRBV5-4; CDR3aa: CASSSPGVSAYEQYF; CDR3nt: TGTGCCAGCAGCTCCCCCGGGGTATCCGCCTACGAGCAGTACTTC
abundance: NA; j_gene: TRBJ2-7; d_gene: TRBD2; v_gene: TRBV2; CDR3aa: CASEREVAYEQYF; CDR3nt: TGTGCCAGCGAGCGGGAGGTTGCCTACGAGCAGTACTTC
abundance: once; j_gene: TRBJ2-6; d_gene: TRBD2; v_gene: TRBV7-9; CDR3aa: CASSSAGAGANVLTF; CDR3nt: TGTGCCAGCAGCTCCGCGGGGGCTGGGGCCAACGTCCTGACTTTC
abundance: once; j_gene: TRBJ2-3; d_gene: NA; v_gene: TRBV30; CDR3aa: CAWTATGHGTDTQYF; CDR3nt: TGTGCCTGGACCGCCACAGGGCATGGCACAGATACGCAGTATTTT
abundance: NA; j_gene: TRBJ1-2; d_gene: NA; v_gene: TRBV7-6; CDR3aa: CASSLGDSPNYGYTF; CDR3nt: TGTGCCAGCAGCTTAGGTGACAGCCCAAACTATGGCTACACCTTC
abundance: NA; j_gene: TRBJ1-4; d_gene: NA; v_gene: TRBV25-1; CDR3aa: CASSERTAATNEKLFF; CDR3nt: TGTGCCAGCAGTGAGAGAACAGCTGCAACTAATGAAAAACTGTTTTTT
abundance: NA; j_gene: TRBJ2-3; d_gene: TRBD2; v_gene: TRBV28; CDR3aa: CASIGWLAGGADTQYF; CDR3nt: TGTGCCAGCATCGGGTGGCTAGCGGGGGGAGCAGATACGCAGTATTTT
abundance: NA; j_gene: TRBJ2-1; d_gene: TRBD2; v_gene: TRBV2; CDR3aa: CASSFGREGYWFF; CDR3nt: TGTGCCAGCAGTTTTGGGCGGGAGGGCTATTGGTTCTTC
abundance: once; j_gene: TRBJ2-1; d_gene: TRBD2; v_gene: TRBV5-1; CDR3aa: CASSLERLAGVDNEQFF; CDR3nt: TGCGCCAGCAGCTTGGAAAGACTAGCGGGGGTGGACAATGAGCAGTTCTTC
abundance: NA; j_gene: TRBJ2-2; d_gene: TRBD2; v_gene: TRBV10-2; CDR3aa: CAGGGMNTGELFF; CDR3nt: TGCGCCGGCGGGGGGATGAACACCGGGGAGCTGTTTTTT
abundance: NA; j_gene: TRBJ2-7; d_gene: NA; v_gene: TRBV20-1; CDR3aa: CSAKTGGEQYF; CDR3nt: TGCAGTGCTAAGACAGGAGGCGAGCAGTACTTC
abundance: NA; j_gene: TRBJ1-2; d_gene: NA; v_gene: TRBV7-6; CDR3aa: CASSLGTVYGYTF; CDR3nt: TGTGCCAGCAGCTTAGGGACAGTCTATGGCTACACCTTC
abundance: few; j_gene: TRBJ2-2; d_gene: TRBD1; v_gene: TRBV19; CDR3aa: CASSIGDRYTGELFF; CDR3nt: TGTGCCAGTAGTATAGGGGACAGGTACACCGGGGAGCTGTTTTTT
abundance: NA; j_gene: TRBJ1-3; d_gene: NA; v_gene: TRBV2; CDR3aa: CASSDWTRNTIYF; CDR3nt: TGTGCCAGCAGTGACTGGACAAGAAACACCATATATTTT